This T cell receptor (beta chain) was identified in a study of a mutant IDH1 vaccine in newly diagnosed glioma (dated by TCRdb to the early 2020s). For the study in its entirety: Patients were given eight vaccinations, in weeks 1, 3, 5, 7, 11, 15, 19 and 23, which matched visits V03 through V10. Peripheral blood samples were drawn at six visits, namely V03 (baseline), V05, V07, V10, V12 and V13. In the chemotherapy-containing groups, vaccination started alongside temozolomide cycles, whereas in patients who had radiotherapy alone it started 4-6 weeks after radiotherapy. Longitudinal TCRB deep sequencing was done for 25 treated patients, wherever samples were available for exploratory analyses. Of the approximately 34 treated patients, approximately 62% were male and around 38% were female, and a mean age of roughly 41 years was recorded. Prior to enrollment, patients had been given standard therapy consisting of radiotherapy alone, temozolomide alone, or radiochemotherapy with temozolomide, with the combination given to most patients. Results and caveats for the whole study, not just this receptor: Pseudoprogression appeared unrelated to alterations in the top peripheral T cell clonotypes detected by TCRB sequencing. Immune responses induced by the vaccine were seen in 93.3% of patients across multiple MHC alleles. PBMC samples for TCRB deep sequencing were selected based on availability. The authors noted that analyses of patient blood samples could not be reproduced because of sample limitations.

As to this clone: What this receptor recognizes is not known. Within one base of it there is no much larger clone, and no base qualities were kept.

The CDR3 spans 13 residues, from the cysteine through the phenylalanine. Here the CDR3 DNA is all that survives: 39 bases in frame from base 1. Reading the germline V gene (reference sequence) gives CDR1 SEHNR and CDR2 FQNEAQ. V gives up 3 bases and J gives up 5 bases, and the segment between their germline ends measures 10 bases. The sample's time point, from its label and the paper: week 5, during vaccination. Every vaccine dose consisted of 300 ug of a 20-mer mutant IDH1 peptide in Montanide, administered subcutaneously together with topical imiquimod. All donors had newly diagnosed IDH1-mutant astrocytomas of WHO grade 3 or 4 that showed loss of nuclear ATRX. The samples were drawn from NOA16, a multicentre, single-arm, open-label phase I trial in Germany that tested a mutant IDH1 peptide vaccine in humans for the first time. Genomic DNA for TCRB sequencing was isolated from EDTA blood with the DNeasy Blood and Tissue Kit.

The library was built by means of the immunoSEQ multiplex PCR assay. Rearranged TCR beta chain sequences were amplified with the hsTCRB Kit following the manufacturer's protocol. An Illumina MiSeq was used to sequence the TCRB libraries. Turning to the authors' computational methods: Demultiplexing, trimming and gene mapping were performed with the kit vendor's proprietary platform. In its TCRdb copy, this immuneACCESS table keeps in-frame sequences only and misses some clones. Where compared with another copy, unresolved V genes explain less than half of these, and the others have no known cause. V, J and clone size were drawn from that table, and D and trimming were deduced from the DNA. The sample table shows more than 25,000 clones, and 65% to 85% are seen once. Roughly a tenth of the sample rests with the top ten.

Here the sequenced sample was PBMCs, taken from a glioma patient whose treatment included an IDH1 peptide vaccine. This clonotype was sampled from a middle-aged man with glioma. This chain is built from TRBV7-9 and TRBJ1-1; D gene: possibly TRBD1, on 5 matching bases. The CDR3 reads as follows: CASSFGGETEAFF. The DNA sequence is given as TGTGCCAGCAGCTTTGGGGGGGAAACTGAAGCTTTCTTT.